The next 5 T cell receptor beta chains were all read from a single sample in a study of blood T cell repertoires in COVID-19. Repertoires were generated with immunoSEQ multiplex PCR, while TCRdb's copy carries only in-frame clones and drops some. The table includes tens of thousands of clones, more than 75% detected once. Sequencing was performed on peripheral blood. All receptors derive from a man in his forties or fifties with active or convalescent COVID-19.

This rearrangement joins TRBV28 to TRBJ2-5; no definite D call. The V gene lost 5 bases and the J gene lost 2 bases, with 3 bases spanning the gap. The CDR3 consists of 11 residues. Germline CDR1 reads MDHEN; CDR2 reads SYDVKM. CDR3 residues: CASSLQETQYF. The CDR3 DNA reads as TGTGCCAGCAGTCTTCAAGAGACCCAGTACTTC.

The V and J genes are TRBV2 and TRBJ2-2; 11 bases agree with TRBD1. The germline CDR1 and CDR2 sequences are SNHLY and FYNNEI. This CDR3 has 17 residues. Trimming at V came to 3 bases and at J to 1 base, leaving 4 bases not matched to a gene. CDR3 loop: CASSDPGTGGNTGELFF. CDR3 nucleotides: TGTGCCAGCAGTGACCCCGGGACAGGGGGGAACACCGGGGAGCTGTTTTTT.

V and J are TRBV6-2 or TRBV6-3 and TRBJ2-7, with 7 bases fitting TRBD1. The CDR3 spans 16 residues. Germline lookup yields CDR1 MNHEY and CDR2 SVGEGT. V shed 2 bases and J 0 bases; nucleotides not matched to a gene: 7. The CDR3 DNA reads as TGTGCCAGCAGTTACCTGGACAGGTTCCTCTCCTACGAGCAGTACTTC. Translated, it gives CASSYLDRFLSYEQYF.

This clone was recorded a few times. The V call is TRBV7-7, the J call TRBJ2-1, with D perhaps TRBD2 (8 bases). V was shortened by 5 bases and J by 10 bases, with 18 bases between the two germline ends. The CDR3 runs 14 residues. CDR1 SSHAT and CDR2 FNYEAQ come from the germline V gene (reference sequence). CDR3 nucleotides: TGTGCCAGCAGCCTAAGTGCGGGGGGACAGGAGCAGTTCTTC. Protein: CASSLSAGGQEQFF.

The rearrangement links TRBV19 to TRBJ1-5, with D unresolved. The germline gives CDR1 LNHDA, CDR2 SQIVND (reference sequence). The CDR3 runs 15 residues. V was cut by 7 bases and J by 0 bases, with 13 bases left in between. In DNA, the CDR3 is TGTGCCAGTAACCAGACACCTACTAGCAATCAGCCCCAGCATTTT. Translation gives CASNQTPTSNQPQHF.